The T cell receptor (beta chain) described here comes from a study of blood T cell repertoires in COVID-19. Study-level information: COVID-19 samples, acute and convalescent, were from the United States, Italy and Spain. The analysed material was cDNA or gDNA that came from T cells, B-cell-depleted T cells, or PBMCs.

Original analysis: Reference gene primer amplification gave estimated nucleated cell counts. Repertoires were generated with immunoSEQ multiplex PCR, while TCRdb's copy carries only in-frame clones and drops some. D and trimming were read from the DNA, whereas the V and J calls and clone size are those reported in that table. Of about 130,000 clones in the sample, around 80% were seen once. The CDR3 is 14 amino acids. Germline CDR1 and CDR2: SGHTA and FQGTGA. V was pared by 2 bases and J by 4 bases, with 11 bases between. The receptor comes from a woman in her 50s with acute or convalescent COVID-19. The chain couples TRBV7-3 to TRBJ1-1, with a possible D match to TRBD1 (5 bases). What was sequenced was peripheral blood. The CDR3 region is CASSLAGGTTEAFF. CDR3 sequence (DNA): TGTGCCAGCAGCTTAGCTGGAGGGACCACTGAAGCTTTCTTT.